The 20 T cell receptor beta chains below all came from one sample that was sequenced in a study of T cells after yellow fever vaccination. Using its own MiXCR run on the 5' RACE reads, TCRdb lists one record per CDR3 protein. The top ten clones hold about 14% of a sample with some 500,000 distinct CDR3 sequences, roughly 14% of them seen once. This specimen consisted of PBMCs, obtained on the day of the yellow fever booster vaccination. The receptors were sampled from a young man who received the YFV17D yellow fever vaccine.

This clonotype showed up just a few times. The chain uses TRBV7-2 and TRBJ2-1; 8 bases are a match to TRBD1. CDR1 and CDR2 from the germline V gene are SGHTA and FQGNSA. The CDR3 consists of 15 residues. The V and J ends lost 5 bases and 6 bases, in that order; junction bases with no gene match: 9. The CDR3 DNA is TGTGCCAGCAGCCGCGGCGACAGGGGTAGCAATGAGCAGTTCTTC. Its protein is CASSRGDRGSNEQFF.

This clonotype has a handful of counts. The chain joins TRBV10-3 to TRBJ2-3, with D hard to call. The V gene lost 8 bases and the J gene lost 5 bases, with 11 bases spanning the gap. The CDR3 is made up of 12 amino acids. Germline V gene data show CDR1 as ENHRY and CDR2 as SYGVKD. The CDR3 DNA reads as TGTGCCATCGCCGTCGGGCAAGATACGCAGTATTTT. This gives the protein CAIAVGQDTQYF.

This clonotype occurred a few times. The rearrangement links TRBV11-3 to TRBJ2-1; 10 bases are a match to TRBD2. Trimming cost V 4 bases and J 3 bases; bases outside gene matches: 21. Germline assignment: CDR1 SGHNT and CDR2 YENEEA. This CDR3 has 21 amino acids. In DNA form, the CDR3 reads TGTGCCAGCAGCTCACTTAGGGGGACTATTACCGGGACTAGCGTCTACAATGAGCAGTTCTTC. Translating it yields CASSSLRGTITGTSVYNEQFF.

This clonotype was found many times. This sequence joins TRBV12-3 or TRBV12-4 and TRBJ1-1, with D unresolved. The V and J ends lost 3 bases and 6 bases respectively, with 14 bases between them. The CDR3 runs 14 residues. The CDR3 DNA reads TGTGCCAGCAGTTTCGGTCGACTAGGTGCTGAAGCTTTCTTT. It encodes CASSFGRLGAEAFF.

This clonotype was recorded at least ten times. The chain's CDR3 is CASRTTAASSYNEQFF. The CDR3 DNA reads TGTGCCAGCAGGACGACAGCTGCCAGCTCCTACAATGAGCAGTTCTTC. The V and J genes are TRBV7-2 and TRBJ2-1, with D tentatively TRBD1 (5 bases). The CDR3 covers 16 residues. Between the trimmed V and J ends, which lost 6 bases and 0 bases, there was a span of 15 bases. Germline CDR1 reads SGHTA; CDR2 reads FQGNSA.

A few counts support this clonotype. V is TRBV20-1 and J is TRBJ2-5, with D maybe TRBD2 (6 bases). Germline loops: CDR1 DFQATT, CDR2 SNEGSKA (reference sequence). Between the trimmed V and J ends, which lost 6 bases and 5 bases, there was a span of 19 bases. This CDR3 has 14 residues. The CDR3 nucleotides read TGCAGTGCCGCAAGGGACTCGACGGGGGAGACCCAGTACTTC. As protein: CSAARDSTGETQYF.

This clonotype was seen ten or more times. V gene TRBV7-9 combines with J gene TRBJ2-1; 11 bases line up with TRBD2. Germline lookup yields CDR1 SEHNR and CDR2 FQNEAQ (reference sequence). The V and J ends lost 6 bases and 7 bases, in that order; junction bases with no gene match: 8. The CDR3 loop spans 15 amino acids. The chain's CDR3 is CASRQTSGIENEQFF. CDR3 coding DNA: TGTGCCAGCAGACAGACTAGCGGGATTGAAAATGAGCAGTTCTTC.

The gene calls are TRBV19 and TRBJ2-5; 8 bases map to TRBD1. This CDR3 spans 15 amino acids. The V gene's germline CDR1 is LNHDA and CDR2 SQIVND (reference sequence). Losses at the gene ends were 6 bases for V and 1 base for J; bases not matched to a gene: 7. The CDR3 region is CASRPGTGSQETQYF. In DNA form, the CDR3 reads TGTGCCAGTAGACCTGGGACAGGCAGCCAAGAGACCCAGTACTTC.

This clonotype was counted at least ten times. This chain links TRBV10-3 with TRBJ1-1; the match to TRBD1 covers 8 bases. The V and J ends lost 7 bases and 0 bases, in that order; junction bases with no gene match: 7. CDR1 is ENHRY, CDR2 SYGVKD, per germline. The CDR3 has 15 amino acids. CDR3 in DNA: TGTGCCATCACCCCGACAGGGGAAGTGAACACTGAAGCTTTCTTT. Translation: CAITPTGEVNTEAFF.

The J gene is TRBJ2-5, the V gene TRBV5-4; D is possibly TRBD1 (6 bases). Trimming took off 2 bases at V and 4 bases at J, with 12 bases between the two ends. CDR1 is SGHNT, CDR2 YYREEE, per germline (reference sequence). The length of the CDR3 is 14 residues. CDR3 loop: CASSFLKGGETQYF. CDR3 sequence (DNA): TGTGCCAGCAGCTTTTTAAAAGGGGGAGAGACCCAGTACTTC. The entire variable domain, with the rest obtained from reference TRBV5-4 and TRBJ2-5, is as follows: ETGVTQSPTHLIKTRGQQVTLRCSSQSGHNTVSWYQQALGQGPQFIFQYYREEENGRGNFPPRFSGLQFPNYSSELNVNALELDDSALYLCASSFLKGGETQYFGPGTRLLVL.

The chain recombines TRBV12-3 or TRBV12-4 with TRBJ1-3, with D maybe TRBD1 (5 bases). The V end was cut by 6 bases, the J end by 3 bases, with 12 bases between. CDR3 size: 14 residues. The CDR3 nucleotides read TGTGCCAGCAGGGCGGGGCGCGATGGAAACACCATATATTTT. Translating gives CASRAGRDGNTIYF.

This clonotype showed up many times. This rearrangement joins TRBV4-3 to TRBJ2-3; 7 nucleotides align to TRBD2. V dropped 1 base and J dropped 3; count of bases not matched to a gene: 7. CDR1 and CDR2 (germline): LGHNA, YSLEER. The CDR3 extends over 16 amino acids. Here the CDR3 DNA reads TGCGCCAGCAGCCAAGCGGGCGGGAGAGGGACAGATACGCAGTATTTT. Translated: CASSQAGGRGTDTQYF.

This clonotype was counted only a few times. The chain joins TRBV23-1 to TRBJ2-1, with 10 nucleotides matching TRBD2. TRBV23-1 is treated as an ORF (open reading frame) with a function not yet certain. The CDR3 length is 16 residues. The V gene end was trimmed by 1 base and the J gene end by 4 bases; junction bases not matched to a gene: 4. CDR3 sequence (DNA): TGCGCCAGCAGTCAATTTTGGACTAGCGGATACAATGAGCAGTTCTTC. Encoded protein: CASSQFWTSGYNEQFF.

The chain combines TRBV7-3 with TRBJ1-1; D not resolved. Between the trimmed V and J ends, which lost 4 bases and 6 bases, there was a span of 12 bases. Looked up from germline, CDR1 is SGHTA and CDR2 is FQGTGA. This CDR3 is 13 amino acids long. The CDR3 reads CASSSSPSSEAFF. CDR3 nucleotide sequence: TGTGCCAGCAGCTCCTCCCCGAGCTCTGAAGCTTTCTTT.

At least ten counts were recorded for this clonotype. The V gene is TRBV7-2, the J gene TRBJ2-7, with 7 bases matching TRBD2. Trimming took 8 bases from V and 0 from J; bases not matched to a gene: 7. The CDR3 sequence is 14 residues long. Germline V lookup: CDR1 SGHTA, CDR2 FQGNSA. CDR3: CASGLVSFSYEQYF. The CDR3 DNA reads as TGTGCCAGCGGACTAGTATCTTTCTCCTACGAGCAGTACTTC.

J is TRBJ2-1 and V is TRBV12-3 or TRBV12-4; 9 nucleotides match TRBD2. The CDR3 consists of 15 residues. Trimming took 5 bases from V and 4 from J; bases not matched to a gene: 6. The CDR3 bases are TGTGCCAGCAGTCCTCTCGGACTAGCGTACAATGAGCAGTTCTTC. It codes for CASSPLGLAYNEQFF.

This clonotype was recorded a few times. V and J are TRBV15 and TRBJ2-1, with a tentative D call TRBD2 (6 bases). CDR3 length equals 16 residues. V was shortened by 1 base and J by 0 bases, with 10 bases between the two germline ends. Per the germline V gene, CDR1 is LNHNV and CDR2 is YYDKDF (reference sequence). Here the CDR3 DNA reads TGTGCCACCAGCAGAGTTGTCGGGAGCTCCTACAATGAGCAGTTCTTC. This translates into CATSRVVGSSYNEQFF.

This clonotype has a handful of counts. J is TRBJ2-1 and V is TRBV7-9, with 7 bases that match TRBD1. The CDR3 runs 13 residues. The V and J ends lost 6 bases and 8 bases, in that order; junction bases with no gene match: 7. Germline assignment: CDR1 SEHNR and CDR2 FQNEAQ (reference sequence). Written as DNA, the CDR3 is TGTGCCAGCAGTTTTCCTCAGGGGGATGAGCAGTTCTTC. This gives the protein CASSFPQGDEQFF.

The chain's CDR3 is CASSTADEQYF. CDR3 nucleotide sequence: TGTGCCAGCAGCACGGCGGACGAGCAGTACTTC. The chain employs TRBV5-4 and TRBJ2-7, with D uncertain. From germline, CDR1 is SGHNT and CDR2 YYREEE (reference sequence). There are 11 residues in the CDR3. Trimming took off 4 bases at V and 5 bases at J, with 7 bases between the two ends.

This chain uses TRBV5-8 with TRBJ2-7, with D perhaps matching TRBD1 (6 bases). Germline CDR1 SGHTS, CDR2 YDEGEE. The CDR3 length is 14 residues. Trimming shortened V by 5 bases and J by 3 bases, and 15 bases separated the two germline ends. Written as DNA, the CDR3 is TGTGCCAGCAGTCGACCGACAGGTTACTACGAGCAGTACTTC. Its translation: CASSRPTGYYEQYF.